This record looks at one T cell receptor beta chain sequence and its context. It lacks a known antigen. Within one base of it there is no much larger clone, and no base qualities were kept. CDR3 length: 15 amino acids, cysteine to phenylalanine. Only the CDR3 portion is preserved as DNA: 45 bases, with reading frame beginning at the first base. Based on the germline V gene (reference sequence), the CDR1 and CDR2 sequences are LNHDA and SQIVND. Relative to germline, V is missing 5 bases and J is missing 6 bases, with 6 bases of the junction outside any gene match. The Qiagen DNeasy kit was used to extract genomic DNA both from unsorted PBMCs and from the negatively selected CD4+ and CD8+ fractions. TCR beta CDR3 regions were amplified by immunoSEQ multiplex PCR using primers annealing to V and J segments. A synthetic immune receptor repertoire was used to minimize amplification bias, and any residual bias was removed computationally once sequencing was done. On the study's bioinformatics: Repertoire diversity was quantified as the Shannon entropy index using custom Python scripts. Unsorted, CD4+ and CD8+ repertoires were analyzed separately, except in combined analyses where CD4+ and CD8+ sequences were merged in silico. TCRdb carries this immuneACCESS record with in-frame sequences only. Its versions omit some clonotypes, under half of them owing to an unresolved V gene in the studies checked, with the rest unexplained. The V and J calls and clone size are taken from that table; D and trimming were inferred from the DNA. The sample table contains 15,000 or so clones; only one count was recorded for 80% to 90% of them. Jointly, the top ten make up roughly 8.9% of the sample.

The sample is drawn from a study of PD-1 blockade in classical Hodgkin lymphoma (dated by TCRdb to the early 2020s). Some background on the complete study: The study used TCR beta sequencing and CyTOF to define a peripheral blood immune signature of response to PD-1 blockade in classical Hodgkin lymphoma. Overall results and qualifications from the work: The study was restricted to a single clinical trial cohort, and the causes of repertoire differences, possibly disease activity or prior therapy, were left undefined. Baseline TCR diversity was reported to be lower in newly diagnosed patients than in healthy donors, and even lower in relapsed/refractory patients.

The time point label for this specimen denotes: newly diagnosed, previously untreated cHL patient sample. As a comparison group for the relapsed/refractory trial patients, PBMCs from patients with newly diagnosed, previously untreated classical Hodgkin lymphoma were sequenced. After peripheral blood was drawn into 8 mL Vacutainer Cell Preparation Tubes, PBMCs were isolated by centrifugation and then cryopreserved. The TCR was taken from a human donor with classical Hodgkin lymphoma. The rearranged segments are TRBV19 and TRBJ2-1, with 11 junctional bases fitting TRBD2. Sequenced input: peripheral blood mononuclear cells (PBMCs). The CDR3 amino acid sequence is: CASSPIAGGLNEQFF. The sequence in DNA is TGTGCCAGTAGTCCGATAGCGGGAGGGCTCAATGAGCAGTTCTTC.